These 4 T cell receptor beta chains share one sample of origin, sequenced in a study of CD8+ T cells in alopecia areata. The treatment is: oral pan-JAK inhibitor, 5-10 mg twice daily. After isolation, RNA underwent reverse transcription to generate cDNA as the sequencing template. Measured with immunoSEQ multiplex PCR; TCRdb has only the in-frame clones, and not every one. The sample contains fewer than 200,000 clones, about 60% of which appear only once. Sequenced material: CD8+ T cells sorted from blood, taken at week 24, from a patient treated with tofacitinib. The receptors were gathered from a human donor with alopecia areata.

This chain connects TRBV9 to TRBJ1-2, with TRBD1 matching over 7 bases. Trimming removed 6 bases from V and 6 bases from J; junction bases left unmatched: 5. Germline CDR1 reads SGDLS; CDR2 reads YYNGEE. This CDR3 comprises 12 residues. The CDR3 region has the DNA TGTGCCAGCACCGACAGGGTAAATGGCTACACCTTC. Its translation is CASTDRVNGYTF.

The chain links TRBV6-5 to TRBJ2-5, with D perhaps given as TRBD1 or TRBD2 (5 bases each). Trimming removed 1 base from V and 3 bases from J, with 9 bases in between. In germline, CDR1 is MNHEY, CDR2 SVGAGI. This CDR3 is 14 amino acids long. The CDR3 is CASSYFWGKETQYF. DNA for the CDR3: TGTGCCAGCAGTTACTTCTGGGGGAAAGAGACCCAGTACTTC.

V gene TRBV11-2 combines with J gene TRBJ1-5; D uncertain. CDR1 and CDR2 from the germline V gene are SGHAT and FQNNGV. The CDR3 contains 13 residues. Trimming removed 3 bases at V and 6 bases at J, with 9 bases between. The CDR3 nucleotides are TGTGCCAGCAGCTTGGGGTTTGCTCAGCCCCAGCATTTT. Protein sequence: CASSLGFAQPQHF.

This chain connects TRBV5-6 to TRBJ2-2; no clear D. This CDR3 is built from 13 residues. The ends were cut back, 0 bases at V and 6 bases at J, with 6 bases in the middle. Germline values: CDR1 SGHDT, CDR2 YYEEEE. The DNA for the CDR3 is TGTGCCAGCAGCTTGGTGACACCCGGGGAGCTGTTTTTT. It encodes CASSLVTPGELFF.